This T cell receptor beta chain was found in a study of blood T cell repertoires in COVID-19. About the study: Some COVID-19 samples were acute and others convalescent; all came from the United States, Italy and Spain.

In germline, CDR1 is SGHRS, CDR2 YFSETQ. V lost 5 bases and J 5 bases, leaving 14 bases between the germline ends. The CDR3 length is 14 residues. Profiled with immunoSEQ multiplex PCR; TCRdb holds only in-frame clones, not every one. Among approximately 54,000 clones, 81% were seen once, and the ten largest hold approximately 5.3%. This chain uses TRBV5-1 with TRBJ2-1; D call uncertain. The sample taken for sequencing was peripheral blood. This TCR was recovered from a woman aged 55 to 70 with acute or convalescent COVID-19. The CDR3 spells CASRASSVDNEQFF. The CDR3 nucleotides are TGCGCCAGCAGGGCTTCCAGTGTCGACAATGAGCAGTTCTTC.